The 27 T cell receptor beta chains listed next were all sequenced from one sample in a study of CD8+CD57+ T cells in acquired aplastic anemia. The use of genomic DNA as template underpinned the TCR beta VDJ and CDR3 profiling. One entry per CDR3 protein results from TCRdb running MiXCR on the reads. The sample records 190,000 or so distinct CDR3 sequences, roughly 50% being singletons. All sequencing subjects had displayed CD8+CD57+ cell expansion on flow cytometry. Material: sorted CD4+, CD8+, or CD8+CD57+ T cells (not recorded which) from PBMCs. The receptors were gathered from a human donor with aplastic anemia.

Many counts were recorded for this clonotype. The gene calls are TRBV4-1 and TRBJ1-5; D gene ambiguous. The germline V and J ends were trimmed by 0 bases and 1 base, with 7 bases remaining between them. The CDR3 runs 15 residues. Germline values: CDR1 MGHRA, CDR2 YSYEKL. The CDR3 spells CASSQDLRSNQPQHF. The CDR3, as DNA: TGCGCCAGCAGCCAAGATCTACGGAGCAATCAGCCCCAGCATTTT.

This clonotype was seen just once. Given a much more abundant clone one base away, this may be a read error. CDR3 nucleotides: TGTGCCAGCAGCCAAGAAGGGAGGGTGGCCTGGGCACGGTCTGGAAACACCATATATTTT. Translated, it gives CASSQEGRVAWARSGNTIYF. The chain combines TRBV14 with TRBJ1-3; D is unresolved. CDR3 size: 20 residues. With 0 bases removed from V and 1 base from J, the gap between germline ends came to 22 bases. Germline loops: CDR1 SGHDN, CDR2 FVKESK.

The V gene is TRBV20-1, the J gene TRBJ2-3; TRBD2 aligns across 11 bases. V lost 4 bases, J lost 3 bases, and 6 bases stayed unmatched. The CDR3 is made up of 15 amino acids. Germline CDR1 and CDR2: DFQATT and SNEGSKA (reference sequence). The CDR3: CSATRSSGRTDTQYF. CDR3 in DNA: TGCAGTGCTACCCGCTCTAGCGGGAGGACAGATACGCAGTATTTT.

The chain carries TRBV25-1 and TRBJ1-1; D unclear. The CDR3 is 12 amino acids. Germline V gene data show CDR1 as MGHDK and CDR2 as SYGVNS. The V gene lost 2 bases and the J gene lost 7 bases, with 8 bases spanning the gap. In nucleotides, the CDR3 is TGTGCCAGCAGTGAAGGCAGCAGTGAAGCTTTCTTT. Residues: CASSEGSSEAFF.

This clonotype was detected ten times or more. The chain uses TRBV9 and TRBJ2-7; 8 bases map to TRBD1. The CDR3 has 15 residues. J lost 3 bases, V lost 4 bases, and 9 bases had no gene match. Germline V gene data show CDR1 as SGDLS and CDR2 as YYNGEE. The CDR3 is CASSSQGAHNYEQYF. The CDR3 DNA reads TGTGCCAGCAGCTCTCAGGGGGCCCATAACTACGAGCAGTACTTC.

This clonotype appeared once. This sequence joins TRBV5-6 and TRBJ2-2; a weak D match, TRBD1 (6 bases). The CDR3 spans 14 residues. Per germline, CDR1 SGHDT and CDR2 YYEEEE. V dropped 0 bases and J dropped 4 bases, with 7 bases sitting between them. CDR3 DNA sequence: TGTGCCAGCAGCTTGGTGGACAGCACCGGGGAGCTGTTTTTT. This translates into CASSLVDSTGELFF.

This clonotype has ten or more counts. The chain couples TRBV7-6 to TRBJ2-3; no definite D call. The CDR3 has 17 amino acids. Germline V gives CDR1 SGHVS, CDR2 FNYEAQ. V was pared by 1 base and J by 0 bases, with 14 bases between. CDR3 nucleotide sequence: TGTGCCAGCAGCTTAGGGCGGCCACCCAAGAGCACAGATACGCAGTATTTT. Amino acid sequence: CASSLGRPPKSTDTQYF.

This clonotype was seen at least ten times. J is TRBJ2-7 and V is TRBV7-2; D gene unclear. Looked up from germline, CDR1 is SGHTA and CDR2 is FQGNSA. V lost 5 bases and J 0 bases, leaving 5 bases between the germline ends. The CDR3 is made up of 12 amino acids. The CDR3 nucleotides are TGTGCCAGCAGCCCCAACTCCTACGAGCAGTACTTC. This codes for CASSPNSYEQYF. Drawing the rest from reference TRBV7-2 and TRBJ2-7, the complete variable domain is GAGVSQSPSNKVTEKGKDVELRCDPISGHTALYWYRQSLGQGLEFLIYFQGNSAPDKSGLPSDRFSAERTGGSVSTLTIQRTQQEDSAVYLCASSPNSYEQYFGPGTRLTVT.

This chain uses TRBV9 with TRBJ2-1, with TRBD1 identical over 9 bases. CDR3 size: 15 residues. Trimming cost V 0 bases and J 6 bases; bases outside gene matches: 4. Looked up from germline, CDR1 is SGDLS and CDR2 is YYNGEE. This CDR3 reads CASSVVGQGGNEQFF. The CDR3 DNA follows: TGTGCCAGCAGCGTAGTGGGACAGGGCGGCAATGAGCAGTTCTTC.

CDR3 residues: CSVVKARVTGNTIYF. The CDR3 nucleotides are TGCAGCGTTGTGAAAGCCAGGGTCACTGGAAACACCATATATTTT. This chain connects TRBV29-1 to TRBJ1-3; possible D gene TRBD1, 5 bases. V was trimmed by 4 bases and J by 2 bases, leaving 15 bases between them. This CDR3 spans 15 amino acids. The germline V gene has CDR1 SQVTM and CDR2 ANQGSEA.

This clonotype was detected once. The rearrangement links TRBV29-1 to TRBJ2-7; D perhaps matches TRBD2 (5 bases). Judging by the DNA end, TRBJ2-1 fits better; the J call may be wrong. The CDR3 runs to 12 residues. CDR1 is SQVTM and CDR2 is ANQGSEA in the germline V gene. The CDR3: CSFPRGYNEQFF. CDR3 nucleotides: TGCAGCTTTCCACGGGGCTACAATGAGCAGTTCTTC.

This clonotype was found many times. The rearrangement uses TRBV7-3 and TRBJ2-2; the D call may be TRBD1 or TRBD2 (6 bases each). This CDR3 has 15 amino acids. V was shortened by 5 bases and J by 0 bases, with 10 bases between the two germline ends. In germline, CDR1 is SGHTA, CDR2 FQGTGA. This chain's CDR3 is CASSPRGANTGELFF. In DNA, the CDR3 is TGTGCCAGCAGCCCAAGGGGGGCGAACACCGGGGAGCTGTTTTTT.

In this sample, this clonotype turned up a few times. The chain combines TRBV18 with TRBJ1-2; TRBD1 matches 8 bases. The CDR3 is made up of 15 amino acids. Per germline, CDR1 KGHSH and CDR2 LQKENI. Unmatched junction bases numbered 9, after V lost 3 bases and J lost 6 bases. The CDR3 is CASSPTPETGDGYTF. Here the CDR3 DNA reads TGTGCCAGCTCACCGACTCCGGAGACAGGGGATGGCTACACCTTC.

This chain uses TRBV29-1 with TRBJ2-7, with 9 bases lining up with TRBD1. V was clipped by 1 base and J by 1 base; unmatched bases: 2. CDR3 length: 14 residues. Germline-derived CDR1 and CDR2 are SQVTM and ANQGSEA. CDR3 sequence (DNA): TGCAGCGTTGAAGTACAGGGGGCTTCCTACGAGCAGTACTTC. Its translation: CSVEVQGASYEQYF.

This clonotype was observed at least ten times. V gene TRBV27 combines with J gene TRBJ2-5; D not resolved. Germline V gene data show CDR1 as MNHEY and CDR2 as SMNVEV (reference sequence). V was clipped by 6 bases and J by 5 bases, with 25 bases between them. This CDR3 comprises 17 residues. The chain's CDR3 is CASSRFGIPRGEETQYF. The CDR3 coding sequence is TGTGCCAGCAGCCGATTTGGGATTCCACGCGGCGAGGAGACCCAGTACTTC.

CDR3 sequence reads: CASGLQGLNTEAFF. The CDR3 nucleotides are TGTGCCAGCGGACTACAGGGGCTGAACACTGAAGCTTTCTTT. The V call is TRBV3-1, the J call TRBJ1-1, with 7 bases aligning to TRBD1. V was clipped by 8 bases and J by 0 bases; unmatched bases: 6. The CDR3 extends over 14 amino acids. The germline V gene has CDR1 LGHDT and CDR2 YNNKEL (reference sequence). Supplemented by reference TRBV3-1 and TRBJ1-1, the full variable domain reads DTAVSQTPKYLVTQMGNDKSIKCEQNLGHDTMYWYKQDSKKFLKIMFSYNNKELIINETVPNRFSPKSPDKAHLNLHINSLELGDSAVYFCASGLQGLNTEAFFGQGTRLTVV.

For this clonotype: A junction end diverges from the germline sequence, so it may reflect a read error. The chain joins TRBV7-7 to TRBJ2-3; 7 bases align to TRBD2. There are 16 residues in the CDR3. Germline V gene sequence: CDR1 SSHAT, CDR2 FNYEAQ (reference sequence). The CDR3 protein is CASSLGATSGTDTQYF. The CDR3 DNA reads TGTGCTAGCAGCTTAGGAGCAACTAGCGGCACAGATACGCAGTATTTT.

Turning to this clonotype: A read error may be the cause here, since a much bigger clone is one base away. The chain links TRBV14 to TRBJ2-5, with TRBD2 identical over 12 bases. V was clipped by 7 bases and J by 4 bases; unmatched bases: 7. This CDR3 contains 15 residues. Germline values: CDR1 SGHDN, CDR2 FVKESK. The CDR3 DNA reads as TGTGCCAGCAACCGACTAGCGGGAGTAGGAGAGACCCAGTACTTC. Its protein product is CASNRLAGVGETQYF.

The chain employs TRBV14 and TRBJ2-1; D possibly corresponds to TRBD2 (5 bases). The CDR3 has 14 amino acids. The V end lost 4 bases, the J end lost 2 bases, and 9 bases lay between the germline ends. Per the germline V gene, CDR1 is SGHDN and CDR2 is FVKESK. CDR3 sequence reads: CASSPSGAYNEQFF. The CDR3 bases are TGTGCCAGCAGCCCCAGCGGAGCCTACAATGAGCAGTTCTTC.

The chain combines TRBV11-2 with TRBJ2-7; 12 positions agree with TRBD2. TRBJ2-1 matches the DNA end more closely, so the J call is doubtful. Germline V gives CDR1 SGHAT, CDR2 FQNNGV. CDR3 length: 16 amino acids. DNA for the CDR3: TGTGCCAGCAGCAAGACTAGCGGGAGTTCCCGCAATGAGCAGTTCTTC. This translates into CASSKTSGSSRNEQFF.

This clonotype has ten or more counts. The chain combines TRBV3-1 with TRBJ1-3, with D tentatively TRBD1 (6 bases). Per the germline V gene, CDR1 is LGHDT and CDR2 is YNNKEL (reference sequence). Trimming cost V 2 bases and J 2 bases, with 7 bases left between them. The CDR3 consists of 14 residues. The CDR3 DNA reads as TGTGCCAGCAGCCAACGGACAGCTGGAAACACCATATATTTT. Amino acids: CASSQRTAGNTIYF.

This chain connects TRBV7-8 to TRBJ2-7; the match to TRBD1 covers 7 bases. The CDR3 covers 13 residues. V shed 5 bases, J shed 2 bases, and the junction held 3 bases outside the gene matches. Looked up from germline, CDR1 is SGHVS and CDR2 is FQNEAQ. The CDR3 loop is CASSVTGTYEQYF. CDR3 DNA sequence: TGTGCCAGCAGCGTGACAGGGACCTACGAGCAGTACTTC.

This clonotype was seen only once. The CDR3 sequence: CATRPGPPNYGYTF. CDR3 bases: TGTGCCACCAGGCCCGGGCCTCCAAACTATGGCTACACCTTC. The V gene is TRBV24-1, the J gene TRBJ1-2, with D uncertain. The CDR3 is made up of 14 amino acids. Germline V gives CDR1 KGHDR, CDR2 SFDVKD. V gave up 7 bases and J gave up 2 bases, with 13 bases separating them.

The chain employs TRBV20-1 and TRBJ1-4, with 8 bases matching TRBD1. The V and J ends lost 6 bases and 7 bases, in that order; junction bases with no gene match: 7. The CDR3 covers 13 residues. Germline CDR1 is DFQATT and CDR2 is SNEGSKA (reference sequence). The CDR3 protein is CSATDRGGEKLFF. The CDR3 DNA follows: TGCAGTGCGACCGACAGGGGTGGTGAAAAACTGTTTTTT.

The J gene is TRBJ1-2, the V gene TRBV7-2, with TRBD1 matching over 7 bases. Germline CDR1 SGHTA, CDR2 FQGNSA. The CDR3 has 13 residues. The trim removed 5 bases at V and 3 bases at J, leaving 3 bases unmatched. This CDR3 is CASSAGGDYGYTF. DNA of the CDR3: TGTGCCAGCAGCGCAGGGGGGGACTATGGCTACACCTTC.

This clonotype was counted between two and nine times. This rearrangement joins TRBV25-1 to TRBJ1-1; possible D gene TRBD1, 5 bases. CDR1 and CDR2 from the germline V gene are MGHDK and SYGVNS. The CDR3 sequence is 11 residues long. Deletions cut 7 bases from V and 9 bases from J, with 12 bases between. The CDR3 sequence is CASMAGPQAFF. DNA for the CDR3: TGTGCCAGCATGGCAGGGCCACAAGCTTTCTTT.

A few counts support this clonotype. The V call is TRBV7-8, the J call TRBJ1-1; 12 nucleotides agree with TRBD1. There are 15 residues in the CDR3. The V segment lost 6 bases and the J segment 11 bases; nucleotides outside the gene matches: 13. Germline lookup yields CDR1 SGHVS and CDR2 FQNEAQ. The CDR3 reads CASSYPPGTGGSAFF. In DNA, the CDR3 is TGTGCCAGCAGTTATCCACCCGGGACAGGGGGCTCGGCTTTCTTT. The whole variable domain, remainder taken from reference TRBV7-8 and TRBJ1-1, is GAGVSQSPRYKVAKRGQDVALRCDPISGHVSLFWYQQALGQGPEFLTYFQNEAQLDKSGLPSDRFFAERPEGSVSTLKIQRTQQEDSAVYLCASSYPPGTGGSAFFGQGTRLTVV.